The 17 T cell receptor beta chains below were found in one sample sequenced in a study of PD-L1 blockade in urothelial cancer. The repertoire was sequenced with immunoSEQ multiplex PCR; TCRdb's copy has only in-frame clones and lacks some. Found here are some 60,000 clones, around 84% of them singletons; the top ten hold 2.5% to 3.5%. The sample consisted of PBMCs, taken around atezolizumab (anti-PD-L1) treatment. The receptor source for this set is a man aged 45-60 years with urothelial cancer.

This sequence joins TRBV6-1 and TRBJ2-7; 9 nucleotides align to TRBD2. The CDR3 is 19 residues long. Germline V CDR1 and CDR2: MNHNS, SASEGT. The J segment lost 0 bases and the V segment lost 0 bases, leaving 12 bases of the junction unmatched. CDR3 nucleotides: TGTGCCAGCAGTGAAGCGTTGGGGGTAGCGGGAGTCACCTCCTACGAGCAGTACTTC. It yields the protein CASSEALGVAGVTSYEQYF.

J is TRBJ1-1 and V is TRBV6-6; a weak D match, TRBD1 (5 bases). The CDR3 is 12 residues long. V lost 6 bases to trimming and J lost 2 bases, with 7 bases between them. Germline CDR1 MNHNY, CDR2 SVGAGI (reference sequence). In DNA, the CDR3 is TGTGCCAGCAGCGGGGGAAACACTGAAGCTTTCTTT. Protein: CASSGGNTEAFF.

This chain connects TRBV7-2 to TRBJ2-7; 8 nucleotides align to TRBD1. Germline-derived CDR1 and CDR2 are SGHTA and FQGNSA. This CDR3 contains 15 residues. With V trimmed by 4 bases and J by 1 base, 6 bases remained unmatched. The CDR3 region has the DNA TGTGCCAGCAGCTACAGACAGGGGCCTTCCTACGAGCAGTACTTC. Protein sequence: CASSYRQGPSYEQYF.

The V and J genes are TRBV6-4 and TRBJ2-7, with 10 bases identical to TRBD2. Per the germline V gene, CDR1 is MRHNA and CDR2 is SNTAGT. The length of the CDR3 is 15 residues. Germline trimming cut 7 bases from V and 3 bases from J; bases unmatched to any gene: 9. CDR3 region: CASTRTSGTNYEQYF. CDR3 DNA sequence: TGTGCCAGCACCCGGACTAGCGGTACAAACTACGAGCAGTACTTC.

The chain couples TRBV11-2 to TRBJ2-7; D remains unclear. The ends were cut back, 3 bases at V and 4 bases at J, with 7 bases in the middle. Germline-derived CDR1 and CDR2 are SGHAT and FQNNGV. The CDR3 is made up of 12 amino acids. CDR3 sequence: CASSLVSYEQYF. Here the CDR3 DNA reads TGTGCCAGCAGCTTGGTCAGTTACGAGCAGTACTTC.

The rearrangement uses TRBV7-3 and TRBJ2-7; maybe TRBD2 (6 bases). The CDR3 extends over 13 amino acids. The ends were cut back, 8 bases at V and 6 bases at J, with 17 bases in the middle. Germline V gives CDR1 SGHTA, CDR2 FQGTGA. CDR3 region: CASSRLAKCEQYF. DNA of the CDR3: TGTGCCAGCTCGCGTCTAGCGAAGTGCGAGCAGTACTTC. Full variable domain (outside the CDR3, taken from reference TRBV7-3 and TRBJ2-7): GAGVSQTPSNKVTEKGKYVELRCDPISGHTALYWYRQSLGQGPEFLIYFQGTGAADDSGLPNDRFFAVRPEGSVSTLKIQRTERGDSAVYLCASSRLAKCEQYFGPGTRLTVT.

The chain links TRBV28 to TRBJ1-5; D remains ambiguous. The CDR3 spans 12 residues. V lost 5 bases and J 4 bases, leaving 6 bases between the germline ends. CDR1 and CDR2 from the germline V gene are MDHEN and SYDVKM. CDR3 DNA: TGTGCCAGCAGTCTCCAGAATCAGCCCCAGCATTTT. Translating gives CASSLQNQPQHF.

The chain is built from TRBV18 and TRBJ2-7; a possible D gene is TRBD2 (5 bases). This CDR3 is built from 12 residues. Germline CDR1 reads KGHSH; CDR2 reads LQKENI. The germline V and J ends were trimmed by 4 bases and 6 bases, with 10 bases remaining between them. The CDR3: CASSRGVLEQYF. DNA for the CDR3: TGTGCCAGCTCACGGGGAGTTCTCGAGCAGTACTTC.

CDR3 amino acids: CASRSPGQGSNEQFF. The CDR3 DNA follows: TGTGCCAGCAGGAGTCCGGGACAGGGGTCCAATGAGCAGTTCTTC. V and J are TRBV6-5 and TRBJ2-1; 10 bases match TRBD1. V dropped 6 bases and J dropped 6; count of bases not matched to a gene: 8. The germline CDR1 and CDR2 sequences are MNHEY and SVGAGI. This CDR3 has 15 residues.

The CDR3 sequence is CASSPSTGGSSYEQYF. The CDR3 coding sequence is TGTGCCAGCTCACCATCTACTGGCGGGAGCTCCTACGAGCAGTACTTC. J is TRBJ2-7 and V is TRBV18; 7 nucleotides align to TRBD2. CDR3 length: 16 residues. With 2 bases clipped from V and 0 bases from J, the junction kept 7 bases outside the gene matches. The germline CDR1 and CDR2 sequences are KGHSH and LQKENI. The full variable domain, rest sourced from reference TRBV18 and TRBJ2-7, is NAGVMQNPRHLVRRRGQEARLRCSPMKGHSHVYWYRQLPEEGLKFMVYLQKENIIDESGMPKERFSAEFPKEGPSILRIQQVVRGDSAAYFCASSPSTGGSSYEQYFGPGTRLTVT.

The chain couples TRBV11-2 to TRBJ2-1, with D tentatively TRBD2 (6 bases). V shed 6 bases and J shed 2 bases, with 17 bases lying between them. Germline loops: CDR1 SGHAT, CDR2 FQNNGV. This CDR3 has 16 amino acids. DNA of the CDR3: TGTGCCAGCAGGCTGATCGGGCGGGGCGCCTACAATGAGCAGTTCTTC. Its translation: CASRLIGRGAYNEQFF.

The chain links TRBV7-2 to TRBJ1-2; 9 bases are shared with TRBD1. Germline V lookup: CDR1 SGHTA, CDR2 FQGNSA. V dropped 1 base and J dropped 4; count of bases not matched to a gene: 10. There are 17 residues in the CDR3. As DNA, the CDR3 is TGTGCCAGCAGCTTAGATGGAAGGGACAGGGTAGCCTATGGCTACACCTTC. Its protein is CASSLDGRDRVAYGYTF.

This clone has just a few counts. The chain joins TRBV5-1 to TRBJ1-2; 10 positions match TRBD1. Trimming at V came to 4 bases and at J to 5 bases, leaving 8 bases not matched to a gene. Germline V CDR1 and CDR2: SGHRS, YFSETQ. This CDR3 has 15 residues. CDR3 in amino acids: CASSRGTGEGYGYTF. The DNA for the CDR3 is TGCGCCAGCAGCCGCGGGACAGGGGAGGGTTATGGCTACACCTTC.

The gene calls are TRBV5-6 and TRBJ2-1; 12 positions agree with TRBD2. The CDR3 has 17 amino acids. The J segment lost 6 bases and the V segment lost 4 bases, leaving 11 bases of the junction unmatched. Germline V CDR1 and CDR2: SGHDT, YYEEEE. The DNA of the CDR3 is TGTGCCAGCAGCCGGACCCTAGCGGGAGGGCATTCCAATGAGCAGTTCTTC. Amino acid sequence: CASSRTLAGGHSNEQFF.

CDR3 amino acids: CASSLGGEVTGELFF. DNA of the CDR3: TGTGCCAGCAGCTTGGGGGGGGAGGTCACCGGGGAGCTGTTTTTT. V usage is TRBV5-4 and J usage is TRBJ2-2, with a tentative D call TRBD2 (6 bases). Germline assignment: CDR1 SGHNT and CDR2 YYREEE (reference sequence). The germline V and J ends were trimmed by 0 bases and 4 bases, with 10 bases remaining between them. The CDR3 totals 15 residues.

This clone was observed a single time. The chain carries TRBV7-2 and TRBJ2-1, with 9 positions matching TRBD2. The V and J ends lost 2 bases and 2 bases, in that order; junction bases with no gene match: 1. Per germline, CDR1 SGHTA and CDR2 FQGNSA. There are 15 residues in the CDR3. CDR3 loop: CASSLSSGAYNEQFF. CDR3 in DNA: TGTGCCAGCAGCTTATCTAGCGGGGCCTACAATGAGCAGTTCTTC.

The rearrangement joins TRBV7-2 to TRBJ2-3, with 13 bases lining up with TRBD2. CDR3 length: 16 amino acids. Germline CDR1 and CDR2: SGHTA and FQGNSA. The V segment lost 5 bases and the J segment 6 bases; nucleotides outside the gene matches: 8. The DNA of the CDR3 is TGTGCCAGCAGCCCTGGGACTAGCGGGACAGTGGATACGCAGTATTTT. This translates into CASSPGTSGTVDTQYF.